These 3 T cell receptor beta chains were sequenced from one sample in a study of blood T cell repertoires in COVID-19. Assay: immunoSEQ multiplex PCR; the TCRdb copy retains only in-frame clones and omits some. There are 250,000 to 300,000 clones in the sample; approximately 91% occur only once, and about 2.2% lies in the top ten. Sequencing was carried out using peripheral blood. The receptor source for this set is a woman under 40 with COVID-19, enrolled during active disease.

V is TRBV3-1 (or the pseudogene TRBV3-2) and J is TRBJ2-5; 11 bases agree with TRBD2. The germline V gene has CDR1 LGHDT and CDR2 YNNKEL (reference sequence). The CDR3 runs 17 residues. V dropped 0 bases and J dropped 3; count of bases not matched to a gene: 6. CDR3 coding DNA: TGTGCCAGCAGCCAAGATGAGCCTAGCGGGGGGAAAGAGACCCAGTACTTC. This gives the protein CASSQDEPSGGKETQYF.

This chain links TRBV24-1 with TRBJ1-3, with 8 positions matching TRBD1. The ends lost 3 bases at V and 2 bases at J; junction bases unmatched: 8. Germline V gene lookup returns CDR1 KGHDR and CDR2 SFDVKD. The CDR3 length is 17 residues. Here the CDR3 DNA reads TGTGCCACCAGTGATCTCCGCGACAGGGGAGCTGGAAACACCATATATTTT. Protein product: CATSDLRDRGAGNTIYF.

The chain couples TRBV7-9 to TRBJ1-2; D is perhaps TRBD1 (6 bases). The germline V gene has CDR1 SEHNR and CDR2 FQNEAQ (reference sequence). Trimming cost V 4 bases and J 8 bases, with 11 bases left between them. The CDR3 extends over 12 amino acids. CDR3 sequence reads: CASSSAGGGYTF. The CDR3 DNA follows: TGTGCCAGCAGCTCGGCGGGGGGCGGCTACACCTTC.